This TCR beta chain was found in a study of blood T cell repertoires in COVID-19. Across the whole study: PBMCs, B-cell-depleted T cells, or T cells provided the cDNA or gDNA that made up the material.

Under the authors' procedure: It was from reference gene primer amplification that nucleated cell counts were estimated. Measured with immunoSEQ multiplex PCR; TCRdb has only the in-frame clones, and not every one. The D gene and trimming were derived from the DNA, and the V and J assignments and clone size from that table. The sample carries approximately 210,000 clones, 70% to 90% recorded once. V was clipped by 4 bases and J by 1 base; unmatched bases: 12. CDR3 length: 17 residues. The germline CDR1 and CDR2 sequences are SEHNR and FQNEAQ (reference sequence). Sequenced: peripheral blood. The chain uses TRBV7-9 and TRBJ2-5, with TRBD2 matching 7 bases. This clonotype was obtained from a woman between 70 and 85 years old with active or convalescent COVID-19. The CDR3: CASSSIPGLTFQETQYF. In DNA form, the CDR3 reads TGTGCCAGCAGCTCCATTCCGGGACTAACCTTCCAAGAGACCCAGTACTTC.